This T cell receptor beta chain is drawn from a study of T cell responses to AZD1222 COVID-19 vaccine. Trimming removed 3 bases from V and 6 bases from J; junction bases left unmatched: 6. Germline V gives CDR1 SGDLS, CDR2 YYNGEE. The CDR3 sequence is 14 residues long. Study-wide points: Recipients of two AZD1222 doses showed rising Spike-specific TCR breadth and depth. Among those given AZD1222, only five or six were seropositive at baseline. Spike-wide coverage was observed for vaccine-associated CD4 TCRs, with dominant responses at 160-218 and 743-854. Without day 14 samples, only post-peak T cell repertoires were studied.

TCRdb's copy holds only in-frame clones and misses some; the assay was immunoSEQ multiplex PCR. This sample carries 100,000 to 130,000 clones, around 92% of them seen once, and the ten largest clones take about 8.1%. About this clone: What it recognizes is unknown.

The receptor was isolated from an adult who received the AZD1222 COVID-19 vaccine. The sequenced sample was peripheral blood, obtained 28 days after the second AZD1222 dose. The gene calls are TRBV9 and TRBJ1-5; 7 bases are shared with TRBD1. The CDR3 sequence: CASSGGQSPQPQHF. The CDR3 DNA reads as TGTGCCAGCAGCGGGGGACAGTCACCTCAGCCCCAGCATTTT. The entire variable domain, with the rest obtained from reference TRBV9 and TRBJ1-5, is as follows: DSGVTQTPKHLITATGQRVTLRCSPRSGDLSVYWYQQSLDQGLQFLIQYYNGEERAKGNILERFSAQQFPDLHSELNLSSLELGDSALYFCASSGGQSPQPQHFGDGTRLSIL.